The present TCR beta chain was sequenced within a study of T-cell reconstitution after alpha-beta-depleted transplantation in children. Study outcomes and limitations: Day-60 TCRbeta diversity that was high in some patients was derived from surviving recipient T cells and thymic progenitors. At the one-year point after transplant, T-cell counts and TCRbeta diversity were found to come mostly from T cells that had been newly produced.

The CDR3 extends over 19 amino acids. Unique molecular identifiers were incorporated into the prepared TCRbeta library. MiXCR, applied by TCRdb to the PCR reads, yields one record per CDR3 protein. This table has some 350,000 distinct CDR3 sequences, around 16% appearing once. This clonotype showed up many times. Its target is unknown. Sequencing used PBMCs, mostly from graft donor cells, obtained 360 days after TCRalphabeta/CD19-depleted stem cell transplant. The chain couples TRBV21-1 to TRBJ2-2; the table's D call TRBD2 went unverified against the DNA. TRBV21-1 is a documented pseudogene. This TCR derives from a male patient between 2 and 10 years old who had a stem cell transplant for acute lymphoblastic leukemia, so the T cells may come from the graft donor. CDR3 amino acids: CASSKSEPTSKRDTGELFF. For the CDR3, the DNA is TGTGCCAGCAGCAAATCAGAACCTACTAGTAAGAGGGACACCGGGGAGCTGTTTTTT.